This TCR beta chain was identified in a study of T-cell memory formation after mild COVID-19 (dated by TCRdb to the early 2020s). For the study in its entirety: Most TCR sequence clusters were specific to one of the two donors. In a couple of donors, T-cell clones that expanded and contracted after mild COVID-19 were followed by sequencing TCRalpha and TCRbeta repertoires longitudinally. Two young, previously healthy adult volunteers made up the cohort, one male and one female.

Instrument on record: Illumina NovaSeq 6000. cDNA libraries for TCRalpha and TCRbeta were prepared by 5'RACE using constant-segment primers, with sample barcodes and unique molecular identifiers added. Trizol reagent was used to extract RNA from every sample. The libraries were amplified in two PCR steps, and the second step added a second sample barcode and Illumina TruSeq adapters. The libraries were sequenced on an Illumina NovaSeq using 2 x 150 bp paired-end reads. The authors' pipeline ran thus. Demultiplexing of reads and collapsing into UMI-guided consensus sequences were performed with migec v1.2.7. Using mixcr v2.1.11, UMI consensuses were aligned to TRA and TRB V and J templates and then assembled into clonotypes. A clonotype was counted as expanded or contracted only when both edgeR and NoisET called the clonotype significant, with the noise models trained on biological replicates. For edgeR calls, a false discovery rate-adjusted p below 0.01 and a log2 fold-change threshold of 1 were applied. PCA with hierarchical clustering of max-normalized trajectories of the 1000 most abundant clonotypes was used as exploratory dynamics analysis. Each responding clone was given a CD4 or CD8 phenotype based on the CD4+ and CD8+ repertoires, which had been sequenced separately. TCRdb itself trimmed the public reads at Q25 with fastp, ran MiXCR and retained productive beta chains. Every CDR3 protein is listed once, alongside the most common genes and DNA of its rows. TCRdb, rather than the study authors, made the V and J calls. For this sample the table gives some 200,000 distinct CDR3 sequences, of which roughly 23% were detected only once. More than 20% of the sample lies in the top ten.

Overall study outcomes, separate from this receptor: Balanced CD4/CD8 phenotypes were observed for clones contracting from day 15 to 85, whereas a bias towards CD4+ was observed for a second wave of clones expanding from day 15 to 37. Contracting CD4+ clones were located mainly in the CM and EM memory subsets, whereas CD8+ clones were found to be enriched in EMRA. The study covered only a couple of mild cases, and larger cohorts including severe cases with pre-infection samples were considered necessary. SARS-CoV-2 specificity was not confirmed for the second-wave clones peaking on day 37. Some responding clones were found in pre-infection memory, which suggests that pre-existing cross-reactive memory T cells took part in the SARS-CoV-2 response.

According to the germline V gene (reference sequence), CDR1 reads SEHNR and CDR2 reads FQNEAQ. The CDR3 numbers 19 residues from cysteine through phenylalanine. Kept here is only the CDR3 DNA, which spans 57 bases and is read in frame from base 1. V is clipped by 2 bases and J by 3 bases, and the sequence between their germline boundaries is 24 bases long. Of note for this clonotype: The antigen it binds to is not known. One base away there is no much larger clone; base qualities are not given.

PBMCs were isolated by Ficoll-Paque density gradient centrifugation. The sample was PBMCs or a T cell subset sorted from them (not recorded which). The chain was built from TRBV7-9 and TRBJ2-3; the D element might be TRBD1 or TRBD2, as each aligns at 5 bases. The origin of this receptor is an adult woman who had mild COVID-19 (a few samples of this study predate the infection). The sample titles of this study are shuffled in the database, so cell type and time point are left out; the donor was told from shared clones. The DNA sequence is given as TGTGCCAGCAGCTTATCGAGGTCGTACGAGGGGCCGGAGACAGATACGCAGTATTTT. This gives the protein CASSLSRSYEGPETDTQYF.